This TCR beta chain was obtained from a study of T cell responses to AZD1222 COVID-19 vaccine. Study-wide results and limits: Regions 160-218 and 743-854 dominated among vaccine-associated CD4 TCRs spanning spike. Repertoires in all cases were sampled only once the peak T cell response had passed. Variant regions that are unmutated are reportedly the target of nearly half of spike-specific TCRs. The donor cohort was predominantly white British with a female majority, and clonal diversity may have been underestimated.

Germline CDR1 and CDR2: MNHEY and SVGEGT. The CDR3 is 14 residues long. The ends lost 5 bases at V and 0 bases at J; junction bases unmatched: 3. Of note for this clone: Its specificity is unknown.

TCRdb's table, derived via immunoSEQ multiplex PCR, lists solely in-frame clones and lacks some. The data hold around 130,000 clones, with around 90% observed a single time. Material: peripheral blood, obtained on day 0 of AZD1222 vaccination. This sequence was found in an adult in good health. The chain joins TRBV6-2 or TRBV6-3 to TRBJ1-1; 7 bases line up with TRBD1. The CDR3 bases are TGTGCCAGCAGTCGGGACAGCCTGAACACTGAAGCTTTCTTT. Its translation: CASSRDSLNTEAFF.